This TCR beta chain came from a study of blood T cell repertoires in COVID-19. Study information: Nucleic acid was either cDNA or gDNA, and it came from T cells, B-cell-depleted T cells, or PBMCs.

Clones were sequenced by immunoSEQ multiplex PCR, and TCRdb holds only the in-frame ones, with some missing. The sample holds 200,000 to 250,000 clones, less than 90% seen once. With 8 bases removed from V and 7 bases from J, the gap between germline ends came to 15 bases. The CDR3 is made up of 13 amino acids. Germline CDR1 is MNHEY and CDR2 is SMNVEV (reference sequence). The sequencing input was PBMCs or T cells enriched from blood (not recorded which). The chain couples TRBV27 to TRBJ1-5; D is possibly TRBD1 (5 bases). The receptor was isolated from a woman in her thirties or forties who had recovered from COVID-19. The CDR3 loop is CASSTQGRQPQHF. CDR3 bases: TGTGCCAGCTCCACTCAGGGAAGACAGCCCCAGCATTTT.